This T cell receptor beta chain was sequenced during a study of CD8 T cells in ankylosing spondylitis. TCRdb re-analysed the 5' RACE reads in MiXCR, keeping a single row per CDR3 protein. The sample holds some 120,000 distinct CDR3 sequences, roughly 13% seen once. CDR1 and CDR2 (germline): SGHTA, FQGNSA. With V trimmed by 1 base and J by 5 bases, 4 bases remained unmatched. The CDR3 runs 15 residues. Study observations and caveats: As reported, disease-linked clones showed significant enrichment in matched ankylosing spondylitis synovial fluid.

About this clonotype itself: Its antigen is as yet unknown.

V gene TRBV7-2 combines with J gene TRBJ2-5, with 10 bases lining up with TRBD1. The sequencing input was blood, either unsorted or a sorted T cell fraction (not recorded which). The receptor was isolated from a female donor with ankylosing spondylitis or in good health (not recorded which). The CDR3 region is CASSLEGQGVETQYF. CDR3 DNA: TGTGCCAGCAGCTTAGAAGGACAGGGGGTTGAGACCCAGTACTTC. Full variable domain (missing parts from reference TRBV7-2 and TRBJ2-5): GAGVSQSPSNKVTEKGKDVELRCDPISGHTALYWYRQSLGQGLEFLIYFQGNSAPDKSGLPSDRFSAERTGGSVSTLTIQRTQQEDSAVYLCASSLEGQGVETQYFGPGTRLLVL.